A single sample is the source of the 22 T cell receptor beta chains below, sequenced in a study of blood T cell repertoires in COVID-19. Profiling relied on immunoSEQ multiplex PCR, and the TCRdb table lists in-frame clones only, not all of them. The profile shows around 280,000 clones, approximately 88% of them singletons. Sequences were obtained from PBMCs or T cells enriched from blood (not recorded which). Receptors were obtained from a woman between 40 and 55 years old who had recovered from COVID-19.

V and J are TRBV7-2 and TRBJ1-2; D is unclear. The CDR3 extends over 15 amino acids. V dropped 5 bases and J dropped 7 bases, with 20 bases sitting between them. Germline assignment: CDR1 SGHTA and CDR2 FQGNSA. The CDR3 here is CASSPRLGVIFGYTF. In DNA, the CDR3 is TGTGCCAGCAGCCCAAGGCTGGGAGTGATTTTTGGCTACACCTTC.

This clone was found once. This chain's CDR3 is CASSVRLARSTDTQYF. CDR3 DNA: TGTGCCAGCAGCGTGAGACTAGCCCGTAGCACAGATACGCAGTATTTT. This rearrangement joins TRBV11-2 to TRBJ2-3, with 7 bases that match TRBD2. The V gene end was trimmed by 5 bases and the J gene end by 0 bases; junction bases not matched to a gene: 8. The CDR3 totals 16 residues. Germline lookup yields CDR1 SGHAT and CDR2 FQNNGV.

The gene calls are TRBV4-3 and TRBJ2-7, with D unresolved. CDR3 length equals 14 residues. Germline V lookup: CDR1 LGHNA, CDR2 YSLEER. Trimming removed 0 bases from V and 2 bases from J, with 8 bases in between. The CDR3: CASSQDGRTYEQYF. CDR3 coding DNA: TGCGCCAGCAGCCAAGATGGCAGAACCTACGAGCAGTACTTC.

The gene calls are TRBV15 and TRBJ1-5; maybe TRBD1 (5 bases). Germline-derived CDR1 and CDR2 are LNHNV and YYDKDF (reference sequence). V was cut by 0 bases and J by 7 bases, with 13 bases left in between. The length of the CDR3 is 15 residues. The CDR3 nucleotides read TGTGCCACCAGCAGAGATCCCTTGCAGGGCCAGCCCCAGCATTTT. It encodes CATSRDPLQGQPQHF.

The chain couples TRBV7-9 to TRBJ2-1; 8 nucleotides match TRBD2. Germline V gene sequence: CDR1 SEHNR, CDR2 FQNEAQ (reference sequence). With V trimmed by 5 bases and J by 9 bases, 3 bases remained unmatched. The CDR3 totals 12 residues. The CDR3 region is CASSLLAAEQFF. The CDR3 bases are TGTGCCAGCAGCCTACTAGCGGCTGAGCAGTTCTTC.

The V and J genes are TRBV5-4 and TRBJ2-3, with 16 bases that match TRBD2. V lost 4 bases and J lost 4; bases outside the gene matches: 3. Germline lookup yields CDR1 SGHNT and CDR2 YYREEE (reference sequence). The CDR3 has 16 residues. The CDR3 here is CASSGGLAGGPDTQYF. CDR3 DNA sequence: TGTGCCAGCAGCGGGGGACTAGCGGGAGGGCCAGATACGCAGTATTTT. The full variable domain, with the rest looked up from reference TRBV5-4 and TRBJ2-3, is ETGVTQSPTHLIKTRGQQVTLRCSSQSGHNTVSWYQQALGQGPQFIFQYYREEENGRGNFPPRFSGLQFPNYSSELNVNALELDDSALYLCASSGGLAGGPDTQYFGPGTRLTVL.

The rearrangement links TRBV4-3 to TRBJ2-4, with 9 bases lining up with TRBD1. Germline values: CDR1 LGHNA, CDR2 YSLEER. V lost 8 bases and J lost 7; bases outside the gene matches: 12. CDR3 length: 15 residues. The CDR3 here is CASAVSRTGANIQYF. In DNA, the CDR3 is TGCGCCAGCGCCGTTAGCCGGACAGGGGCGAACATTCAGTACTTC.

The V call is TRBV7-3, the J call TRBJ1-2; 7 bases align to TRBD1. Germline CDR1 SGHTA, CDR2 FQGTGA. Trimming removed 2 bases from V and 7 bases from J; junction bases left unmatched: 10. The CDR3 extends over 15 amino acids. The CDR3 sequence is CASSLVGTASSGYTF. The CDR3 bases are TGTGCCAGCAGCTTAGTTGGGACAGCCTCGAGTGGCTACACCTTC. The entire variable domain, with the rest obtained from reference TRBV7-3 and TRBJ1-2, is as follows: GAGVSQTPSNKVTEKGKYVELRCDPISGHTALYWYRQSLGQGPEFLIYFQGTGAADDSGLPNDRFFAVRPEGSVSTLKIQRTERGDSAVYLCASSLVGTASSGYTFGSGTRLTVV.

This chain joins TRBV5-1 and TRBJ1-3; D unresolved. This CDR3 is built from 16 residues. With 0 bases removed from V and 0 bases from J, the gap between germline ends came to 10 bases. CDR1 SGHRS and CDR2 YFSETQ come from the germline V gene. The DNA of the CDR3 is TGCGCCAGCAGCTTGGGAGGTAGGAGCTCTGGAAACACCATATATTTT. Translation: CASSLGGRSSGNTIYF. Looking up the rest from reference TRBV5-1 and TRBJ1-3 gives the full variable domain: KAGVTQTPRYLIKTRGQQVTLSCSPISGHRSVSWYQQTPGQGLQFLFEYFSETQRNKGNFPGRFSGRQFSNSRSEMNVSTLELGDSALYLCASSLGGRSSGNTIYFGEGSWLTVV.

The rearrangement uses TRBV9 and TRBJ2-3; tentative D call: TRBD2 (5 bases). V lost 0 bases and J 0 bases, leaving 11 bases between the germline ends. The germline CDR1 and CDR2 sequences are SGDLS and YYNGEE. This CDR3 spans 16 amino acids. CDR3 residues: CASSVVDSASTDTQYF. The CDR3 bases are TGTGCCAGCAGCGTAGTGGACTCTGCTAGCACAGATACGCAGTATTTT.

The rearrangement links TRBV5-1 to TRBJ1-1; TRBD1 matches at 7 bases. Per the germline V gene, CDR1 is SGHRS and CDR2 is YFSETQ. The CDR3 spans 17 residues. The ends lost 1 base at V and 1 base at J; junction bases unmatched: 10. DNA for the CDR3: TGCGCCAGCAGCTTGTTTGCAGGGGGGTTTTCGAACACTGAAGCTTTCTTT. Translated: CASSLFAGGFSNTEAFF.

The genes are TRBV7-2 and TRBJ2-7, with a weak D call TRBD2 (5 bases). V lost 1 base to trimming and J lost 0 bases, with 13 bases between them. There are 16 residues in the CDR3. CDR1 SGHTA and CDR2 FQGNSA come from the germline V gene. As DNA, the CDR3 is TGTGCCAGCAGCTTAGTGGGTAGCGCGATCTCCTACGAGCAGTACTTC. Its translation: CASSLVGSAISYEQYF.

The chain uses TRBV7-2 and TRBJ2-3, with TRBD1 as a possible D gene (5 bases). Germline assignment: CDR1 SGHTA and CDR2 FQGNSA. The CDR3 runs to 17 residues. The V gene lost 4 bases and the J gene lost 2 bases, with 19 bases spanning the gap. The CDR3 here is CASSYPRASDNTDTQYF. The CDR3 DNA reads as TGTGCCAGCAGCTACCCTAGGGCCTCGGACAACACAGATACGCAGTATTTT.

The chain has TRBV28 and TRBJ2-5; possibly TRBD1 for D (5 bases). CDR1 is MDHEN and CDR2 is SYDVKM in the germline V gene. The CDR3 length is 14 residues. V was pared by 2 bases and J by 5 bases, with 12 bases between. In DNA, the CDR3 is TGTGCCAGCAGTTTAGGTCAGGGCTACGAGACCCAGTACTTC. Its translation: CASSLGQGYETQYF.

The chain recombines TRBV5-6 with TRBJ2-3; 9 bases fit TRBD1. The germline gives CDR1 SGHDT, CDR2 YYEEEE. The CDR3 is made up of 15 amino acids. The J segment lost 5 bases and the V segment lost 0 bases, leaving 4 bases of the junction unmatched. The CDR3 spells CASSLDRGLGDTQYF. CDR3 nucleotides: TGTGCCAGCAGCTTGGACAGGGGGCTTGGAGATACGCAGTATTTT.

V gene TRBV4-3 combines with J gene TRBJ2-7; perhaps TRBD2 as D (6 bases). The length of the CDR3 is 16 residues. CDR1 and CDR2 (germline): LGHNA, YSLEER. V lost 0 bases and J 1 base, leaving 13 bases between the germline ends. This CDR3 reads CASSQEVGLISYEQYF. The CDR3 nucleotides read TGCGCCAGCAGCCAAGAAGTCGGACTAATATCCTACGAGCAGTACTTC.

The chain recombines TRBV7-2 with TRBJ2-7, with D maybe TRBD1 (5 bases). V was pared by 2 bases and J by 2 bases, with 13 bases between. CDR3 size: 15 residues. CDR1 and CDR2 (germline): SGHTA, FQGNSA. Written as DNA, the CDR3 is TGTGCCAGCAGCTTATCCCCCCAGGGCCCCTACGAGCAGTACTTC. Amino acid sequence: CASSLSPQGPYEQYF.

The V gene is TRBV3-1 (or the pseudogene TRBV3-2), the J gene TRBJ2-7, with a weak D call TRBD1 (6 bases). Trimming took 4 bases from V and 8 from J, leaving 18 bases between them. Germline assignment: CDR1 LGHDT and CDR2 YNNKEL (reference sequence). The CDR3 is made up of 14 amino acids. CDR3 coding DNA: TGTGCCAGCAGCCCCTGGGACACCCCGGGCAAGCAGTACTTC. It specifies CASSPWDTPGKQYF.

J is TRBJ2-4 and V is TRBV5-4; weak D call: TRBD2 (5 bases). The CDR3 sequence is 14 residues long. V was cut by 4 bases and J by 7 bases, with 15 bases left in between. CDR1 is SGHNT and CDR2 is YYREEE in the germline V gene (reference sequence). The CDR3 loop is CASSPAGYRNIQYF. The CDR3 DNA sequence: TGTGCCAGCAGCCCGGCGGGTTATCGGAACATTCAGTACTTC.

The genes are TRBV19 and TRBJ1-5; possible D gene TRBD1, 5 bases. Germline V lookup: CDR1 LNHDA, CDR2 SQIVND (reference sequence). Trimming cost V 5 bases and J 5 bases, with 22 bases left between them. The CDR3 sequence is 17 residues long. The CDR3 nucleotides read TGTGCCAGTAGTGCTGGAATGGCGGGACTCCCACATCAGCCCCAGCATTTT. Translation: CASSAGMAGLPHQPQHF.

This sequence joins TRBV4-3 and TRBJ2-1; D is unresolved. V was pared by 0 bases and J by 7 bases, with 7 bases between. The CDR3 length is 13 residues. Germline V gives CDR1 LGHNA, CDR2 YSLEER. The CDR3: CASSQDLVNEQFF. The DNA for the CDR3 is TGCGCCAGCAGCCAAGATCTAGTTAATGAGCAGTTCTTC.

The chain joins TRBV5-1 to TRBJ2-3; unclear D gene. CDR1 is SGHRS, CDR2 YFSETQ, per germline. This CDR3 spans 14 amino acids. Trimming took 4 bases from V and 0 from J, leaving 9 bases between them. This CDR3 is CASSGTVSTDTQYF. As DNA, the CDR3 is TGCGCCAGCAGCGGTACGGTCAGCACAGATACGCAGTATTTT.